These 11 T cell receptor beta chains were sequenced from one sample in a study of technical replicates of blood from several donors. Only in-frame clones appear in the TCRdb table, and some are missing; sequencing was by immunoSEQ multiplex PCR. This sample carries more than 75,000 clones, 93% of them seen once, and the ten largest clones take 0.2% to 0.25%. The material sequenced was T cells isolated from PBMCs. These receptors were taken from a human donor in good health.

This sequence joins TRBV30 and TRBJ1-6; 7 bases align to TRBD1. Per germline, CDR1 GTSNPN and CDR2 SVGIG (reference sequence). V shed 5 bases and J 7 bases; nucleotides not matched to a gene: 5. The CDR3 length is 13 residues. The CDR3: CAWDRVVNSPLHF. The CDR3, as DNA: TGTGCCTGGGACAGGGTCGTGAATTCACCCCTCCACTTT.

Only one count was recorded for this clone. The CDR3 nucleotides are TGTGCCAGCAGTGGGACTAGCACAGATACGCAGTATTTT. Translation: CASSGTSTDTQYF. This chain uses TRBV2 with TRBJ2-3, with a weak D call TRBD2 (5 bases). The CDR3 totals 13 residues. CDR1 and CDR2 (germline): SNHLY, FYNNEI. Trimming shortened V by 4 bases and J by 0 bases, and 5 bases separated the two germline ends.

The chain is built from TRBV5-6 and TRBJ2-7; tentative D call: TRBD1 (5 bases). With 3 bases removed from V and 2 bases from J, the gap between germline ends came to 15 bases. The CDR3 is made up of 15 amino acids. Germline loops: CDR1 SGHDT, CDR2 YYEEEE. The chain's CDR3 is CASSWGRALTYEQYF. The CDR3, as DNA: TGTGCCAGCAGCTGGGGCAGGGCACTCACCTACGAGCAGTACTTC.

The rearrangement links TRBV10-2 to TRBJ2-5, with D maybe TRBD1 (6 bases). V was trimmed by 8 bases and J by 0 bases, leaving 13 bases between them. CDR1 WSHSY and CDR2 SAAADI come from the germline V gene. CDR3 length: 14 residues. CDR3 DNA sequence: TGCGCCAGCGGGGCAGGGGTTTACCAAGAGACCCAGTACTTC. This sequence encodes CASGAGVYQETQYF.

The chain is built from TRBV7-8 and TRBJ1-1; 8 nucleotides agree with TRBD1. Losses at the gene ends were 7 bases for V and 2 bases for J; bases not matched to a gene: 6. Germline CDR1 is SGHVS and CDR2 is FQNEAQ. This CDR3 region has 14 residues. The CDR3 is CASMTTGVNTEAFF. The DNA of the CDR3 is TGTGCCAGCATGACGACAGGGGTTAACACTGAAGCTTTCTTT.

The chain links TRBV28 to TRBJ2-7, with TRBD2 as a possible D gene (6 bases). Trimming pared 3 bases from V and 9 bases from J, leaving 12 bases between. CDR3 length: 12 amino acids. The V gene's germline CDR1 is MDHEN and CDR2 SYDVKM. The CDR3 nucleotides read TGTGCCAGCAGTTTTATGGAGGGCAGGCAGTACTTC. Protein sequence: CASSFMEGRQYF.

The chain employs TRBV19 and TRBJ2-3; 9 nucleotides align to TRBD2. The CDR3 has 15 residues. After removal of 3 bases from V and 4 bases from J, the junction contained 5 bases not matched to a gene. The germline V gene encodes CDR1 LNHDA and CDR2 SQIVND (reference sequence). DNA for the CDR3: TGTGCCAGTAGTATGGCTAGCGGGGTCCCAGATACGCAGTATTTT. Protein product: CASSMASGVPDTQYF. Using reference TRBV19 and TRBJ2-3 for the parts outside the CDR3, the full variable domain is DGGITQSPKYLFRKEGQNVTLSCEQNLNHDAMYWYRQDPGQGLRLIYYSQIVNDFQKGDIAEGYSVSREKKESFPLTVTSAQKNPTAFYLCASSMASGVPDTQYFGPGTRLTVL.

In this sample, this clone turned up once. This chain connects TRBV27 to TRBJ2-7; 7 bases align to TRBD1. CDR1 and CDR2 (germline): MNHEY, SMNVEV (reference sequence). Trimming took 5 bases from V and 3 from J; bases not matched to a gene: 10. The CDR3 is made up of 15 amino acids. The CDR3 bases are TGTGCCAGCAGTCCCATCTTGGGACAGAACTACGAGCAGTACTTC. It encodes CASSPILGQNYEQYF.

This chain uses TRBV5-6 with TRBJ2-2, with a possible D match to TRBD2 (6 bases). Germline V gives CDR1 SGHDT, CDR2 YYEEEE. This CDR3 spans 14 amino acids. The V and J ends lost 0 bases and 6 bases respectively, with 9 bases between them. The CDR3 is CASSLVGGSGELFF. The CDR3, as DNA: TGTGCCAGCAGCTTGGTCGGGGGTTCCGGGGAGCTGTTTTTT.

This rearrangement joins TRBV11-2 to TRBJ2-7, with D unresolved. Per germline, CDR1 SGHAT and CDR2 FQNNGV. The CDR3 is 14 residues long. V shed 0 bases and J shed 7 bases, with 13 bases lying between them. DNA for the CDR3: TGTGCCAGCAGCTTAGAGAACTATCACCCGGAGCAGTACTTC. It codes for CASSLENYHPEQYF.

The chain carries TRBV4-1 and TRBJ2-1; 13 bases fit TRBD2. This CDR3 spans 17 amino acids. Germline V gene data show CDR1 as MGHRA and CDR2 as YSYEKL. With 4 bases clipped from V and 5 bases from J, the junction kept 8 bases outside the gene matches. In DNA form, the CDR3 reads TGCGCCAGCAGCCGAATCCCGACTAGCGGGGGGAACAATGAGCAGTTCTTC. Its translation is CASSRIPTSGGNNEQFF.